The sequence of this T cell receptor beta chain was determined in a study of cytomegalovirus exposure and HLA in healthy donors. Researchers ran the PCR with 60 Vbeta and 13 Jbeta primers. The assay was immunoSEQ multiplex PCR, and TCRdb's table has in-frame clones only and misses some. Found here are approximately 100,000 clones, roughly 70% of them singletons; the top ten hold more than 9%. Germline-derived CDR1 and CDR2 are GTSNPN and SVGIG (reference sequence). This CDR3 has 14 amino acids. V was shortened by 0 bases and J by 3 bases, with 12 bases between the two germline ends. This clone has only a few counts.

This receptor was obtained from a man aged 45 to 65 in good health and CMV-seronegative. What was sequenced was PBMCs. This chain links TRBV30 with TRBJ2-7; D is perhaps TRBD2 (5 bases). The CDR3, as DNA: TGTGCCTGGAGTGTTGGAGGTTCCCGCTACGAGCAGTACTTC. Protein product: CAWSVGGSRYEQYF.